This T cell receptor (beta chain) was observed in a study of blood T cell repertoires in COVID-19. Whole-study context: Samples of COVID-19 (acute and convalescent) were obtained from the United States, Italy and Spain. Sources were T cells, B-cell-depleted T cells, or PBMCs; the material itself was cDNA or gDNA.

Clones were read by immunoSEQ multiplex PCR, and TCRdb kept only the in-frame ones, dropping some. The table lists around 350,000 clones, more than 85% of them singletons. The trim removed 6 bases at V and 2 bases at J, leaving 16 bases unmatched. The CDR3 sequence is 17 residues long. Germline CDR1 reads MDHEN; CDR2 reads SYDVKM. This chain joins TRBV28 and TRBJ2-7; 7 nucleotides match TRBD2. The material sequenced was peripheral blood. The TCR comes from a human donor in a cohort sampled during active COVID-19. The CDR3: CASSSLGGSGSTYEQYF. The CDR3 nucleotides read TGTGCCAGCAGCTCCCTGGGGGGTAGCGGGTCGACCTACGAGCAGTACTTC.